These 20 T cell receptor beta chains were sequenced from one sample in a study of cytomegalovirus exposure and HLA in healthy donors. Researchers ran the PCR with 60 Vbeta and 13 Jbeta primers. Here immunoSEQ multiplex PCR was the method, and the copy in TCRdb shows in-frame clones only, minus some. The sample spans about 51,000 clones; the ten largest clones claim about 2.5%. What was sequenced was PBMCs. Receptors originate from a female donor in good health and CMV-seronegative.

The chain couples TRBV4-2 to TRBJ1-1; unclear D gene. This CDR3 has 14 residues. Trimming left V 1 base short and J 1 base short, with 7 bases between. Per germline, CDR1 LGHNA and CDR2 YNFKEQ. The CDR3 sequence: CASSQGPGNTEAFF. CDR3 coding DNA: TGTGCCAGCAGCCAAGGCCCGGGGAACACTGAAGCTTTCTTT.

The chain couples TRBV19 to TRBJ2-1; perhaps TRBD1 as D (5 bases). Germline-derived CDR1 and CDR2 are LNHDA and SQIVND (reference sequence). The CDR3 spans 15 residues. V was cut by 5 bases and J by 3 bases, with 14 bases left in between. CDR3 DNA: TGTGCCAGTAGTTCCAGGGTGCTCGGCTACAATGAGCAGTTCTTC. It codes for CASSSRVLGYNEQFF. The whole variable domain, filled in from reference TRBV19 and TRBJ2-1, reads DGGITQSPKYLFRKEGQNVTLSCEQNLNHDAMYWYRQDPGQGLRLIYYSQIVNDFQKGDIAEGYSVSREKKESFPLTVTSAQKNPTAFYLCASSSRVLGYNEQFFGPGTRLTVL.

J is TRBJ2-7 and V is TRBV5-1, with 12 nucleotides matching TRBD1. After removal of 4 bases from V and 6 bases from J, the junction contained 14 bases not matched to a gene. Looked up from germline, CDR1 is SGHRS and CDR2 is YFSETQ. This CDR3 region has 17 residues. The CDR3 spells CASSPGTGGKPLLEQYF. CDR3 DNA: TGCGCCAGCAGCCCCGGGACAGGGGGCAAACCCCTCCTCGAGCAGTACTTC.

The CDR3 nucleotides are TGTGCCAGCGGGACAGGTCAAGAGACCCAGTACTTC. Translated, it gives CASGTGQETQYF. The V and J genes are TRBV6-5 and TRBJ2-5, with 8 positions matching TRBD1. This CDR3 has 12 amino acids. Germline loops: CDR1 MNHEY, CDR2 SVGAGI. V gave up 8 bases and J gave up 2 bases; unmatched junction bases: 1.

V is TRBV15 and J is TRBJ1-1; D may be TRBD1 (6 bases). V gave up 5 bases and J gave up 2 bases, with 12 bases separating them. This CDR3 contains 14 residues. Per germline, CDR1 LNHNV and CDR2 YYDKDF (reference sequence). This CDR3 is CATSARDTNTEAFF. CDR3 DNA: TGTGCCACCAGCGCCCGGGACACAAACACTGAAGCTTTCTTT. The full variable domain, rest sourced from reference TRBV15 and TRBJ1-1, is DAMVIQNPRYQVTQFGKPVTLSCSQTLNHNVMYWYQQKSSQAPKLLFHYYDKDFNNEADTPDNFQSRRPNTSFCFLDIRSPGLGDTAMYLCATSARDTNTEAFFGQGTRLTVV.

The J gene is TRBJ1-2, the V gene TRBV28; 12 bases align to TRBD1. The ends lost 6 bases at V and 1 base at J; junction bases unmatched: 9. The germline V gene encodes CDR1 MDHEN and CDR2 SYDVKM. The CDR3 covers 17 residues. This CDR3 is CASRGQGASLLNYGYTF. CDR3 nucleotide sequence: TGTGCCAGCAGGGGACAGGGGGCTTCATTGCTTAACTATGGCTACACCTTC.

This chain connects TRBV7-9 to TRBJ1-2; TRBD1 might be the D (5 bases). CDR1 is SEHNR, CDR2 FQNEAQ, per germline (reference sequence). The CDR3 contains 14 residues. V was pared by 3 bases and J by 4 bases, with 12 bases between. This CDR3 reads CASSLAGLSYGYTF. The CDR3 DNA sequence: TGTGCCAGCAGCTTGGCAGGGCTGAGCTATGGCTACACCTTC.

The chain links TRBV6-1 to TRBJ1-2; tentative D call: TRBD1 (5 bases). V shed 3 bases and J shed 8 bases, with 16 bases lying between them. CDR1 and CDR2 from the germline V gene are MNHNS and SASEGT. This CDR3 contains 14 residues. The CDR3 protein is CASSETVDTLGYTF. The CDR3 coding sequence is TGTGCCAGCAGTGAGACGGTGGACACTCTCGGCTACACCTTC.

V gene TRBV29-1 combines with J gene TRBJ2-3; TRBD2 matches 9 bases. The V segment lost 5 bases and the J segment 8 bases; nucleotides outside the gene matches: 17. The CDR3 length is 16 residues. CDR1 is SQVTM, CDR2 ANQGSEA, per germline. The CDR3 protein is CSVSATTSGHGGTQYF. The DNA for the CDR3 is TGCAGCGTTTCCGCGACCACTAGCGGGCACGGCGGTACGCAGTATTTT.

The chain combines TRBV4-1 with TRBJ2-7; TRBD2 aligns across 9 bases. The CDR3 has 16 amino acids. V shed 0 bases and J 0 bases; nucleotides not matched to a gene: 3. Germline V gives CDR1 MGHRA, CDR2 YSYEKL. The CDR3 nucleotides are TGCGCCAGCAGCCAAGAGATTAGCGGGGGCTCCTACGAGCAGTACTTC. Protein product: CASSQEISGGSYEQYF.

The chain carries TRBV30 and TRBJ1-2, with TRBD1 as a possible D gene (6 bases). The ends were cut back, 3 bases at V and 4 bases at J, with 12 bases in the middle. CDR1 is GTSNPN, CDR2 SVGIG, per germline (reference sequence). The CDR3 is 13 amino acids. The DNA for the CDR3 is TGTGCCTGGAGCCCGACAGGCGCCTATGGCTACACCTTC. Encoded protein: CAWSPTGAYGYTF.

The rearrangement links TRBV10-3 to TRBJ1-1; 7 nucleotides align to TRBD1. The CDR3 loop spans 13 amino acids. The V and J ends lost 7 bases and 5 bases, in that order; junction bases with no gene match: 7. Germline assignment: CDR1 ENHRY and CDR2 SYGVKD. In DNA form, the CDR3 reads TGTGCCATCAAAAAACCAGGGGGGACTGAAGCTTTCTTT. Translating it yields CAIKKPGGTEAFF.

The genes are TRBV2 and TRBJ2-7; TRBD1 is a possible D gene (5 bases). Per germline, CDR1 SNHLY and CDR2 FYNNEI. The germline V and J ends were trimmed by 7 bases and 6 bases, with 19 bases remaining between them. This CDR3 comprises 14 residues. This CDR3 is CASTYDRGEFEQYF. Here the CDR3 DNA reads TGTGCCAGCACTTACGACAGAGGAGAGTTCGAGCAGTACTTC.

The J gene is TRBJ2-7, the V gene TRBV5-1; D remains unclear. Germline CDR1 reads SGHRS; CDR2 reads YFSETQ. Trimming took off 5 bases at V and 5 bases at J, with 17 bases between the two ends. The length of the CDR3 is 14 residues. The DNA for the CDR3 is TGCGCCAGCAGTTCCCGAAGCCTGCGTGACGAGCAGTACTTC. Translated, it gives CASSSRSLRDEQYF.

V is TRBV6-5 and J is TRBJ2-1; TRBD1 might be the D (6 bases). Trimming took 6 bases from V and 6 from J, leaving 15 bases between them. Germline V gene sequence: CDR1 MNHEY, CDR2 SVGAGI. This CDR3 is built from 14 residues. The CDR3 spells CASSRSGTSNEQFF. CDR3 DNA: TGTGCCAGCAGCCGATCCGGGACAAGCAATGAGCAGTTCTTC.

This sequence joins TRBV7-9 and TRBJ1-1; D is ambiguous. CDR3 length: 13 residues. V was clipped by 1 base and J by 10 bases, with 13 bases between them. Per germline, CDR1 SEHNR and CDR2 FQNEAQ (reference sequence). The CDR3 bases are TGTGCCAGCAGCTTAGTTTCCTCTCGGGGAGCTTTCTTT. Encoded protein: CASSLVSSRGAFF.

The chain recombines TRBV9 with TRBJ1-2; weak D call: TRBD1 (6 bases). This CDR3 comprises 16 residues. Germline loops: CDR1 SGDLS, CDR2 YYNGEE. The V end lost 4 bases, the J end lost 4 bases, and 20 bases lay between the germline ends. Here the CDR3 reads CASSPNTDSRGYGYTF. The CDR3 nucleotides are TGTGCCAGCAGCCCTAACACGGACAGCAGGGGCTATGGCTACACCTTC.

The V gene is TRBV5-1, the J gene TRBJ1-2; D unresolved. The CDR3 covers 14 residues. Trimming removed 4 bases at V and 8 bases at J, with 18 bases between. Looked up from germline, CDR1 is SGHRS and CDR2 is YFSETQ. CDR3 sequence: CASSPNRPAGGYTF. CDR3 nucleotides: TGCGCCAGCAGCCCAAACCGGCCGGCGGGAGGCTACACCTTC.

The rearrangement joins TRBV29-1 to TRBJ2-3, with 16 bases fitting TRBD2. J was trimmed by 0 bases and V by 6 bases; bases with no gene match: 0. Germline V gene sequence: CDR1 SQVTM, CDR2 ANQGSEA. This CDR3 has 15 residues. The DNA for the CDR3 is TGCAGCGTGGGACTAGCGGGAGGGAGCACAGATACGCAGTATTTT. It codes for CSVGLAGGSTDTQYF.

The chain carries TRBV7-6 and TRBJ2-1, with D possibly matching TRBD1 (5 bases). Between the trimmed V and J ends, which lost 5 bases and 9 bases, there was a span of 14 bases. Germline CDR1 is SGHVS and CDR2 is FNYEAQ. The CDR3 spans 13 residues. CDR3 coding DNA: TGTGCCAGCAGCCTTTTACGGACATCTGAGCAGTTCTTC. Protein: CASSLLRTSEQFF.